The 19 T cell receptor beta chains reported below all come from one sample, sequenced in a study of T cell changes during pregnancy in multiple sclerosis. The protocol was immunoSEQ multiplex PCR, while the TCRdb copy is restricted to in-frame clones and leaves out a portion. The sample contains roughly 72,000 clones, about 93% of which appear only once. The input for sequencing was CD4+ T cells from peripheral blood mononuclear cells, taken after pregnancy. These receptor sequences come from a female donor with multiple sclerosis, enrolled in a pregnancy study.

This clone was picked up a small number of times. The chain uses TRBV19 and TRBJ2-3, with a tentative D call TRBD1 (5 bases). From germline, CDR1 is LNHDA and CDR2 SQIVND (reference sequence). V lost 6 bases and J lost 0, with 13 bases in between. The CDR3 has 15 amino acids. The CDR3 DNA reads TGTGCCAGTAGCCCCTGGACAACTAGCACAGATACGCAGTATTTT. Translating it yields CASSPWTTSTDTQYF.

CDR3 loop: CASTSWLYNEQFF. In DNA form, the CDR3 reads TGTGCCAGCACCTCGTGGCTCTACAATGAGCAGTTCTTC. The chain has TRBV6-5 and TRBJ2-1; D not resolved. The V gene's germline CDR1 is MNHEY and CDR2 SVGAGI. Trimming removed 7 bases at V and 3 bases at J, with 10 bases between. This CDR3 contains 13 residues.

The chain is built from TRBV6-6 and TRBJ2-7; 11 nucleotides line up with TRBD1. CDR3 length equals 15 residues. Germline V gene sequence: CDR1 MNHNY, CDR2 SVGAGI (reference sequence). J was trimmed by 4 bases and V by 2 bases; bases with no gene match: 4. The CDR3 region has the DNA TGTGCCAGCAGTTACGAGGGACAGGGGGGGTACGAGCAGTACTTC. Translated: CASSYEGQGGYEQYF.

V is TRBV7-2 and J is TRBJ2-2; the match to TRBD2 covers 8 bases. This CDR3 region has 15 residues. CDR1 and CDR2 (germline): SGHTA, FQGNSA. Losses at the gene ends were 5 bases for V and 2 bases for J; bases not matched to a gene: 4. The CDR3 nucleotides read TGTGCCAGCAGCGTACTAGCGGTTAACACCGGGGAGCTGTTTTTT. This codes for CASSVLAVNTGELFF.

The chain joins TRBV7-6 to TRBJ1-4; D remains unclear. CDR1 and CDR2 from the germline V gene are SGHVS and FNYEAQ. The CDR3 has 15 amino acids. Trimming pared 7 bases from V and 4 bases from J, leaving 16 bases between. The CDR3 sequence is CASTLSGSFNEKLFF. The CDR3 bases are TGTGCCAGCACCCTTAGTGGTAGCTTTAATGAAAAACTGTTTTTT.

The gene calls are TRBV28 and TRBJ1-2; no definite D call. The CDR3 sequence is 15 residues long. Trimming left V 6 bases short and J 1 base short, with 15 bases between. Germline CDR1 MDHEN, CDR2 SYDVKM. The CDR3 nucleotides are TGTGCCAGCAGGCCAGACCGCACAGTTAACTATGGCTACACCTTC. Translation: CASRPDRTVNYGYTF.

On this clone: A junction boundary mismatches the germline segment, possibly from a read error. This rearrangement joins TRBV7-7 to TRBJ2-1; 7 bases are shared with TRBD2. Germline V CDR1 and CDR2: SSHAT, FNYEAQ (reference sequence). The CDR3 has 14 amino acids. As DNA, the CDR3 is TGTGCTAGCAGCTTAGACGCGGGAGCCAATGAGCAGTTCTTC. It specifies CASSLDAGANEQFF. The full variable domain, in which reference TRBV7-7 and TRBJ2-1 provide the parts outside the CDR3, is GAGVSQSPRYKVTKRGQDVTLRCDPISSHATLYWYQQALGQGPEFLTYFNYEAQPDKSGLPSDRFSAERPEGSISTLTIQRTEQRDSAMYRCASSLDAGANEQFFGPGTRLTVL.

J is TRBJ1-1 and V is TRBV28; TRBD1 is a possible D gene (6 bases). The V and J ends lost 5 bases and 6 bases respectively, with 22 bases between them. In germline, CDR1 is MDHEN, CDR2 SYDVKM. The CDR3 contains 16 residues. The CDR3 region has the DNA TGTGCCAGCAGTCCGAGCGTCCCTACAGGGTATGCTGAAGCTTTCTTT. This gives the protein CASSPSVPTGYAEAFF.

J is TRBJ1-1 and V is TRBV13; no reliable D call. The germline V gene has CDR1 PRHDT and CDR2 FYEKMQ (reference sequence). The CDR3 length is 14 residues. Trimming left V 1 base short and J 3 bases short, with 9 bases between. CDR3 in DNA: TGTGCCAGCAGCTTAGATGACTCTTACACTGAAGCTTTCTTT. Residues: CASSLDDSYTEAFF.

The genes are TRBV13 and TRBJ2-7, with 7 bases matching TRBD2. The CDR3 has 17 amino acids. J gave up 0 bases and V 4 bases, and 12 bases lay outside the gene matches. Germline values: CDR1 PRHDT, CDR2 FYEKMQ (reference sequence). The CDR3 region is CASSSYSRGGGSYEQYF. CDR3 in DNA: TGTGCCAGCAGCTCCTATAGTCGGGGCGGGGGCTCCTACGAGCAGTACTTC.

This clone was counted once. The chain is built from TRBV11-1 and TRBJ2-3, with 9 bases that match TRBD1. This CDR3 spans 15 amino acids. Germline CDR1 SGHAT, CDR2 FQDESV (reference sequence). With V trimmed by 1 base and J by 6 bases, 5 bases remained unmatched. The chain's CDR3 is CASSLGGTGSDTQYF. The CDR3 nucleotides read TGTGCCAGCAGCTTAGGTGGGACAGGGTCCGATACGCAGTATTTT.

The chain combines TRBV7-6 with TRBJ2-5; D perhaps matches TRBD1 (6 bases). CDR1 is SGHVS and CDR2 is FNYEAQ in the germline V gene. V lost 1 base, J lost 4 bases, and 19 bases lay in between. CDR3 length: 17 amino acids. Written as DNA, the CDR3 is TGTGCCAGCAGCTTAGAGCGCAGGGGTATACTTCCAGAGACCCAGTACTTC. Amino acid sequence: CASSLERRGILPETQYF.

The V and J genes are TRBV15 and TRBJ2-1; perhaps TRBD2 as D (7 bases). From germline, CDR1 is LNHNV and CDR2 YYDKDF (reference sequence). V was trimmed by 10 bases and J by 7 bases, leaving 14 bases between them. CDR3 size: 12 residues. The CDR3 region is CARRGGGNEQFF. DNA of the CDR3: TGTGCCAGGAGGGGGGGAGGGAATGAGCAGTTCTTC.

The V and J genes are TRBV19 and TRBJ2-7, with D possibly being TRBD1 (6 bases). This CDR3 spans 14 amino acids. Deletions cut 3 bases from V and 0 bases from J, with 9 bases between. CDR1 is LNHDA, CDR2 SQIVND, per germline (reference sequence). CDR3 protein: CASSMVDSSYEQYF. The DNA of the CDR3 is TGTGCCAGTAGTATGGTGGACAGCTCCTACGAGCAGTACTTC.

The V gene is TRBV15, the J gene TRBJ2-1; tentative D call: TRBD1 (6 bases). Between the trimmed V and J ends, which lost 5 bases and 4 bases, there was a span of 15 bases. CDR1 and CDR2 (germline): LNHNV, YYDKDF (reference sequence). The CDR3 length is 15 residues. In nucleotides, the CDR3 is TGTGCCACCAGCTTTACCCGGGACACATACAATGAGCAGTTCTTC. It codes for CATSFTRDTYNEQFF.

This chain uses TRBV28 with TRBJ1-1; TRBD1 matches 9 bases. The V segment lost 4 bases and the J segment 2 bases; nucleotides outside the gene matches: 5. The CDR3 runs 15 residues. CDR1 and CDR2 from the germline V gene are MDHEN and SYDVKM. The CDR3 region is CASSWTGVVNTEAFF. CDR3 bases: TGTGCCAGCAGTTGGACAGGGGTGGTTAACACTGAAGCTTTCTTT.

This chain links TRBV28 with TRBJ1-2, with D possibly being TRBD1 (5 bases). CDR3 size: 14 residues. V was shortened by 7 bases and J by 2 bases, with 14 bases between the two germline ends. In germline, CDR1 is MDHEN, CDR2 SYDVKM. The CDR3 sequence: CASIDGGVNYGYTF. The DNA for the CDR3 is TGTGCCAGCATCGACGGGGGAGTAAACTATGGCTACACCTTC.

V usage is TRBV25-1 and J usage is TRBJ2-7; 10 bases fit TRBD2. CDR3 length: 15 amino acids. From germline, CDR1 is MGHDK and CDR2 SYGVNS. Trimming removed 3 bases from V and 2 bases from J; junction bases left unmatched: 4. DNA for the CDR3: TGTGCCAGCAGTGATCGACTAGCGGGTACCTACGAGCAGTACTTC. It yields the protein CASSDRLAGTYEQYF.

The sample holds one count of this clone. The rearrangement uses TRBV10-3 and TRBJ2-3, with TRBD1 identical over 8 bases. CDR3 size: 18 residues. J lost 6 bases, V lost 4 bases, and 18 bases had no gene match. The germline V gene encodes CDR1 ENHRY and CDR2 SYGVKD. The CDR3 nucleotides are TGTGCCATCAGTGGGGGCCCCCGGAGGACAGGGATGGGGGATACGCAGTATTTT. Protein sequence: CAISGGPRRTGMGDTQYF.